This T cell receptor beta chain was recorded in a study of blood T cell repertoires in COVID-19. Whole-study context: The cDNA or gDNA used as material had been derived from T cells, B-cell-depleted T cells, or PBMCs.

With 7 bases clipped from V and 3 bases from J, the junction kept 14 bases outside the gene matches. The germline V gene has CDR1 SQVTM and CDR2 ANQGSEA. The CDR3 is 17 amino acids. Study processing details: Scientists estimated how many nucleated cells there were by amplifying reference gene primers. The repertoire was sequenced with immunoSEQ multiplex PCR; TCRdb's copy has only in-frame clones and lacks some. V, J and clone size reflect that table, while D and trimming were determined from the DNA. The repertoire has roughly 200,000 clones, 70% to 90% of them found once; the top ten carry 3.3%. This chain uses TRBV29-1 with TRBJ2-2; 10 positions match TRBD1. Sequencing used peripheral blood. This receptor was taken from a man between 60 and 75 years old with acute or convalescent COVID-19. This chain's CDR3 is CSAFRTGGIQYTGELFF. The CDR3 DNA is TGCAGCGCGTTTAGGACAGGGGGAATTCAGTACACCGGGGAGCTGTTTTTT.